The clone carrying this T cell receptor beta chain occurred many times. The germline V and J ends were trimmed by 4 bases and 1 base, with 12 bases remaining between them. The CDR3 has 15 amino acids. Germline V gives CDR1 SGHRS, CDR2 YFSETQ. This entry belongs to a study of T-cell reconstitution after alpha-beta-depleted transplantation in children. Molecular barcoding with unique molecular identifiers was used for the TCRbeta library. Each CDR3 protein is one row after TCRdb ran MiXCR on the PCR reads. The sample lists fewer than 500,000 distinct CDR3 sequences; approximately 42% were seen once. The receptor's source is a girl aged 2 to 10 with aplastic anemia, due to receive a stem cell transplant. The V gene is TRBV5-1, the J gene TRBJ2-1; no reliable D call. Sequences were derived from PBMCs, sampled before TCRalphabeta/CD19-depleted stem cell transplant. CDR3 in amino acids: CASSPVAVSYNEQFF. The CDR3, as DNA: TGCGCCAGCAGCCCAGTGGCGGTATCCTACAATGAGCAGTTCTTC.